This T cell receptor (beta chain) was captured by sequencing in a study of cytomegalovirus exposure and HLA in healthy donors. PCR amplification relied on 60 Vbeta primers (plus 13 Jbeta primers). The method was immunoSEQ multiplex PCR; TCRdb's version includes in-frame clones alone and lacks a portion of them. Among 150,000 to 200,000 clones listed, approximately 85% were seen once. V shed 3 bases and J shed 2 bases, with 14 bases lying between them. The V gene's germline CDR1 is SNHLY and CDR2 FYNNEI. This CDR3 spans 15 amino acids. The rearrangement joins TRBV2 to TRBJ2-7; D possibly corresponds to TRBD1 (5 bases). Input material: PBMCs. The clonotype was recovered from a young man in good health and CMV-seronegative. The CDR3 DNA reads TGTGCCAGCAGTGAGTTCTACGCCAGGGCCTACGAGCAGTACTTC. Translating it yields CASSEFYARAYEQYF.